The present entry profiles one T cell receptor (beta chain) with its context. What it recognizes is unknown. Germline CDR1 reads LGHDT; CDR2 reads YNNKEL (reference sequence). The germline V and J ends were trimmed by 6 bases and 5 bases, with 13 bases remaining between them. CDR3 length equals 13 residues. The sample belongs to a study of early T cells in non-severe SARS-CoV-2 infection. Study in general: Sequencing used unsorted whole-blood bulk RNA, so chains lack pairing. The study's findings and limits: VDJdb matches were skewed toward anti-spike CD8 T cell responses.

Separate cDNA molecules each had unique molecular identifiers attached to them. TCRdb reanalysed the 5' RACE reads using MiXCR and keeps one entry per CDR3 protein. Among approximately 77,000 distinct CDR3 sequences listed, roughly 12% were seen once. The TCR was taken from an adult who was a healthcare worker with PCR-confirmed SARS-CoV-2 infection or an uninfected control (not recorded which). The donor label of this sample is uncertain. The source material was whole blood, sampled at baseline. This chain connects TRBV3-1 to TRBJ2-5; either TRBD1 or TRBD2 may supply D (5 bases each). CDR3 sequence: CASRPPGTETQYF. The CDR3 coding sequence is TGTGCCAGCAGGCCCCCGGGGACGGAGACCCAGTACTTC.